The sequence of this T cell receptor (beta chain) was determined in a study of beta chain features in type 1 diabetes. Overall study results and limits: Type 1 diabetes patients had moderately but significantly shorter TCRB CDR3s in all four CD4+ subsets. Fewer junction insertions and more nucleotide deletions appeared in type 1 diabetes patients.

All of the sorted populations showed purity greater than 98%. Expressed TCRB transcripts were sequenced because the isolated RNA had all been reverse transcribed beforehand. Read counts averaged around 3.5 million for samples of naive, central memory and regulatory T cells. Libraries were prepared by immunoSEQ multiplex PCR; TCRdb keeps only in-frame clonotypes and omits some of them. The table shows 130,000 to 150,000 clones, with nearly 50% occurring only once. The CDR3 is 17 amino acids. Looked up from germline, CDR1 is KGHSH and CDR2 is LQKENI. The ends lost 6 bases at V and 5 bases at J; junction bases unmatched: 14. This clone appeared a single time. Its antigen is still unknown.

The V and J genes are TRBV18 and TRBJ1-5; 9 nucleotides agree with TRBD1. Sequencing was performed on Tregs from blood. This clonotype was sampled from a man between 18 and 29 years old in good health. The DNA for the CDR3 is TGTGCCAGCTCTACCCGGGGGTACAGGGGGCCGGATCAGCCCCAGCATTTT. Translation: CASSTRGYRGPDQPQHF.